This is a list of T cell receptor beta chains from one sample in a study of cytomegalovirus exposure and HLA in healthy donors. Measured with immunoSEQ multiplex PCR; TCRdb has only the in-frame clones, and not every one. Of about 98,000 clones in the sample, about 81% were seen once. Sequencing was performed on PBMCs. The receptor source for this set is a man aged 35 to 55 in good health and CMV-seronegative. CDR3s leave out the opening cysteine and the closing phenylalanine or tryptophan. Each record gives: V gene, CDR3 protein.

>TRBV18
ASSPRGGDGNQPQH
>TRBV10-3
AAGDRGSYEQY
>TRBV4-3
ASSQESGFTGELF
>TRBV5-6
ASSLRDNGGNQPQH
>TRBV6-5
ASSSDRGKNQPQH
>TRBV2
ASSGERPSTNEKLF
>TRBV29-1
SVDTSTDTQY
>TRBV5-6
ASSFQGHGNTIY
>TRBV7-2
ASSSRGASNQPQH
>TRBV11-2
ASSLLGGFPYEQY
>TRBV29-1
SVVGQGATGYT
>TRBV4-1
ASSQDGTRGVETQY
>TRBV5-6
ASSTAGTIGYT
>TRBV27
ASSPATVSYEQY
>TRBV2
ASKKASNQPQH
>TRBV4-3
ASSQGTGFYEQY
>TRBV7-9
ASSRTTGLAEAF
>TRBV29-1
SVFSPRTGELF
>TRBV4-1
ASSDGSVSAVAF
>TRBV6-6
ASKTDYMELF
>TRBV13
ASTNRGSPYEQY
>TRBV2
ANGTKATDTQY
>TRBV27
ASRSDATMNTEAF
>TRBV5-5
ASSLGDRVVTEAF
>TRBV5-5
ASSLAGTPTYEQY
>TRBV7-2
ASSSSGSYEQY
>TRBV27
ASSLTGTSGFGQY
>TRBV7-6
ASSGGQLGSYEQY
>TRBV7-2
ASSQFLAGVGDTQY
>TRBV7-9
ASSSGEQY
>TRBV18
ASSPKRLAGGKADTQY
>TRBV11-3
ASSSWDKRIHQPQH
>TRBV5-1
ASSINPGHPDNEQF
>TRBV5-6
ASSSQGVGNQPQH
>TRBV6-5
ASSYGTGNTGELF
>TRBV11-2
ASSFTRGNEQF
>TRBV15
ATSLLGQGGLLDEKLF
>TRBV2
ASTRQGTGELF
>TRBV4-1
ASSQELSGSGFYEQY
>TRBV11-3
ASSLGDGQEVTDTQY
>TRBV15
ATSGLTGGAYEQY
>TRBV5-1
ASSLGDRGPLGSETQY
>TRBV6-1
ASSEYSGDNEQF
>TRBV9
ASSVGTSGEGY
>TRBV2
ASREGQLLEAF